This entry lists 10 T cell receptor beta chains sequenced from one sample in a study of T-cell memory formation after mild COVID-19. TCRdb re-derived calls from the 5' RACE reads in MiXCR, one entry per CDR3 protein. The sample includes under 250,000 distinct CDR3 sequences, under 30% seen only once; the top ten take about an eighth. Sequences were obtained from PBMCs or a T cell subset sorted from them (not recorded which). These receptors were collected from an adult woman who had mild COVID-19 (a few samples of this study predate the infection). Cell type and time point are not known.

The chain carries TRBV12-3 or TRBV12-4 and TRBJ2-1; 7 bases fit TRBD2. CDR3 size: 11 residues. The V segment lost 7 bases and the J segment 12 bases; nucleotides outside the gene matches: 6. DNA of the CDR3: TGTGCCAGCACCCTAGGACTAGGGCAGTTCTTC. It codes for CASTLGLGQFF.

About this clonotype itself: Mismatch with germline at one junction end may stem from a read error. The V call is TRBV14, the J call TRBJ1-6, with D possibly TRBD1 on 5 matching bases. The CDR3 extends over 15 amino acids. Germline assignment: CDR1 SGHDN and CDR2 FVKESK. CDR3 DNA: TGTGCCAGCAGCTTGAACCTTAGGGGTAATTCACCCATCCACTTT. It yields the protein CASSLNLRGNSPIHF.

Only a few counts were recorded for this clonotype. V gene TRBV5-1 combines with J gene TRBJ2-7, with 8 bases lining up with TRBD2. This CDR3 has 14 residues. Germline CDR1 reads SGHRS; CDR2 reads YFSETQ. V trimming: 3 bases; J trimming: 5 bases; junction bases outside the gene matches: 7. The DNA for the CDR3 is TGCGCCAGCAGCTCTTCGGGGGGGTGGAACGAGCAGTACTTC. Translation: CASSSSGGWNEQYF.

This clonotype was seen more than once but under ten times. The chain uses TRBV30 and TRBJ2-7; 8 bases match TRBD1. Trimming took 3 bases from V and 2 from J; bases not matched to a gene: 6. Looked up from germline, CDR1 is GTSNPN and CDR2 is SVGIG (reference sequence). The CDR3 is 14 amino acids. The chain's CDR3 is CAWSHRGSAYEQYF. In DNA, the CDR3 is TGTGCCTGGAGCCACAGGGGGTCGGCCTACGAGCAGTACTTC. Combining the CDR3 with reference TRBV30 and TRBJ2-7 gives the whole variable domain SQTIHQWPATLVQPVGSPLSLECTVEGTSNPNLYWYRQAAGRGLQLLFYSVGIGQISSEVPQNLSASRPQDRQFILSSKKLLLSDSGFYLCAWSHRGSAYEQYFGPGTRLTVT.

V is TRBV4-2 and J is TRBJ2-7, with 7 bases matching TRBD1. The germline gives CDR1 LGHNA, CDR2 YNFKEQ. V dropped 1 base and J dropped 2; count of bases not matched to a gene: 5. This CDR3 comprises 15 residues. This CDR3 is CASSQVGDSTYEQYF. DNA for the CDR3: TGTGCCAGCAGCCAAGTGGGGGACAGCACCTACGAGCAGTACTTC.

The chain combines TRBV5-1 with TRBJ2-2; 11 positions match TRBD1. The junction had 8 bases not matched to a gene; V was cut back by 4 bases and J by 3 bases. The CDR3 covers 17 residues. Germline CDR1 SGHRS, CDR2 YFSETQ. The CDR3 protein is CASSLEGTGGDTGELFF. CDR3 bases: TGCGCCAGCAGCCTCGAGGGGACAGGGGGGGACACCGGGGAGCTGTTTTTT.

This clonotype was observed a handful of times. The V gene is TRBV10-3, the J gene TRBJ1-1, with D unclear. Germline V gene sequence: CDR1 ENHRY, CDR2 SYGVKD. This CDR3 spans 16 amino acids. Trimming took off 6 bases at V and 1 base at J, with 18 bases between the two ends. CDR3 in DNA: TGTGCCATCAGGGCAGGTTCAGGTGTCTCGAACACTGAAGCTTTCTTT. Translating it yields CAIRAGSGVSNTEAFF.

This clonotype was found a few times. This chain uses TRBV6-2 or TRBV6-3 with TRBJ2-1; 11 nucleotides agree with TRBD2. J gave up 3 bases and V 6 bases, and 4 bases lay outside the gene matches. The CDR3 length is 15 residues. The V gene's germline CDR1 is MNHEY and CDR2 SVGEGT. The CDR3 DNA sequence: TGTGCCAGCAGGACTAGCGGGGCGGGCTACAATGAGCAGTTCTTC. Translating it yields CASRTSGAGYNEQFF.

The chain uses TRBV7-8 and TRBJ2-7; tentatively, D is TRBD2 (5 bases). This CDR3 contains 16 residues. CDR1 SGHVS and CDR2 FQNEAQ come from the germline V gene. The V gene lost 1 base and the J gene lost 5 bases, with 18 bases spanning the gap. CDR3 residues: CASSLEVREWYHEQYF. The CDR3 DNA reads TGTGCCAGCAGCTTAGAAGTGAGGGAGTGGTATCACGAGCAGTACTTC.

The sample holds a few counts of this clonotype. The chain carries TRBV7-8 and TRBJ1-2, with 7 bases identical to TRBD1. The CDR3 has 14 residues. Germline V lookup: CDR1 SGHVS, CDR2 FQNEAQ. J was trimmed by 4 bases and V by 5 bases; bases with no gene match: 7. The CDR3: CASSPGGPGYGYTF. In DNA, the CDR3 is TGTGCCAGCAGCCCAGGGGGACCCGGCTATGGCTACACCTTC. The variable domain in full, completed from reference TRBV7-8 and TRBJ1-2, reads GAGVSQSPRYKVAKRGQDVALRCDPISGHVSLFWYQQALGQGPEFLTYFQNEAQLDKSGLPSDRFFAERPEGSVSTLKIQRTQQEDSAVYLCASSPGGPGYGYTFGSGTRLTVV.